A single sample gave rise to the 21 T cell receptor beta chains below, sequenced in a study of graft-versus-host responses after intestinal transplantation. These TCRs' antigens remain unknown. Libraries were prepared by immunoSEQ multiplex PCR; TCRdb keeps only in-frame clonotypes and omits some of them. Here the sample spans 84,000 or so clones, 85% to 95% being singletons. This specimen consisted of unstimulated CD8+ T cells sorted from spleen or lymph node cells, obtained before transplant. Source of these receptors: a human donor who was the organ donor for an intestinal transplant.

V is TRBV5-6 and J is TRBJ2-7; no firm D call. The CDR3 runs to 12 residues. Germline loops: CDR1 SGHDT, CDR2 YYEEEE. V gave up 4 bases and J gave up 4 bases, with 9 bases separating them. The CDR3 nucleotides are TGTGCCAGCAGCCAAGCCGGTTACGAGCAGTACTTC. Protein: CASSQAGYEQYF.

The J gene is TRBJ1-2, the V gene TRBV28; tentatively, D is TRBD1 (6 bases). The CDR3 loop spans 13 amino acids. Trimming stripped 7 bases from V and 8 bases from J, with 17 bases between. Looked up from germline, CDR1 is MDHEN and CDR2 is SYDVKM. The CDR3 DNA reads as TGTGCCAGCACCATGGGGGGGGCTTGGGGCTACACCTTC. As protein: CASTMGGAWGYTF.

The chain is built from TRBV7-9 and TRBJ1-1, with D uncertain. V was trimmed by 2 bases and J by 3 bases, leaving 19 bases between them. The CDR3 contains 17 residues. The germline CDR1 and CDR2 sequences are SEHNR and FQNEAQ (reference sequence). The CDR3 DNA is TGTGCCAGCAGCTTATGGCGCGGAGGCGTTGTGGACACTGAAGCTTTCTTT. It specifies CASSLWRGGVVDTEAFF.

The V gene is TRBV14, the J gene TRBJ2-1; 7 bases are a match to TRBD2. There are 15 residues in the CDR3. The V segment lost 4 bases and the J segment 6 bases; nucleotides outside the gene matches: 9. The V gene's germline CDR1 is SGHDN and CDR2 FVKESK. The CDR3 here is CASSLLARRGNEQFF. For the CDR3, the DNA is TGTGCCAGCAGCCTACTAGCGAGACGGGGCAATGAGCAGTTCTTC.

Note on this clone: One end of the junction does not line up with germline, which may come from a read error. The chain has TRBV9 and TRBJ2-7; D is ambiguous. This CDR3 is 14 amino acids long. The germline V gene encodes CDR1 SGDLS and CDR2 YYNGEE. CDR3 residues: CASSVGAVSHEQYF. Here the CDR3 DNA reads TGTGCCAGCAGCGTAGGGGCAGTCTCCCACGAGCAGTACTTC.

The V call is TRBV19, the J call TRBJ2-3; 7 bases fit TRBD2. The V gene's germline CDR1 is LNHDA and CDR2 SQIVND (reference sequence). Unmatched junction bases numbered 15, after V lost 7 bases and J lost 2 bases. CDR3 length: 17 amino acids. CDR3 region: CASNPSPGGTTTDTQYF. The CDR3 DNA is TGTGCCAGTAACCCCTCGCCGGGGGGAACTACCACAGATACGCAGTATTTT.

The rearrangement links TRBV5-4 to TRBJ2-7, with 10 bases that match TRBD1. The CDR3 is made up of 15 amino acids. Trimming took 5 bases from V and 4 from J; bases not matched to a gene: 9. Germline V gene data show CDR1 as SGHNT and CDR2 as YYREEE (reference sequence). In DNA form, the CDR3 reads TGTGCCAGCAGGTCGGCCGGGACAGGGGTGTACGAGCAGTACTTC. Encoded protein: CASRSAGTGVYEQYF.

The chain carries TRBV9 and TRBJ2-3; 9 bases line up with TRBD2. J gave up 2 bases and V 4 bases, and 8 bases lay outside the gene matches. The CDR3 contains 16 residues. Germline lookup yields CDR1 SGDLS and CDR2 YYNGEE. In nucleotides, the CDR3 is TGTGCCAGCAGCAAATCTAGCGGGGACTTCACAGATACGCAGTATTTT. Its protein is CASSKSSGDFTDTQYF.

The V gene is TRBV6-1, the J gene TRBJ2-2; D might be TRBD1 (6 bases). The CDR3 has 14 amino acids. V shed 7 bases and J shed 5 bases, with 14 bases lying between them. In germline, CDR1 is MNHNS, CDR2 SASEGT. The CDR3 sequence: CASTPGHPTGELFF. CDR3 DNA: TGTGCCAGCACGCCGGGACACCCGACCGGGGAGCTGTTTTTT.

This chain uses TRBV28 with TRBJ2-7, with 7 bases that match TRBD1. From germline, CDR1 is MDHEN and CDR2 SYDVKM. This CDR3 contains 14 residues. Unmatched junction bases numbered 10, after V lost 8 bases and J lost 3 bases. The CDR3 DNA follows: TGTGCCAGCTACAGGGGAATGGATAGCTACGAGCAGTACTTC. Translated, it gives CASYRGMDSYEQYF.

The chain uses TRBV27 and TRBJ2-7; 12 nucleotides agree with TRBD2. V lost 5 bases, J lost 6 bases, and 8 bases stayed unmatched. Germline-derived CDR1 and CDR2 are MNHEY and SMNVEV (reference sequence). The CDR3 consists of 15 residues. CDR3 region: CASSRLAGVGGEQYF. The CDR3 DNA reads as TGTGCCAGCAGTCGACTAGCGGGAGTAGGAGGCGAGCAGTACTTC.

The genes are TRBV27 and TRBJ2-1, with D possibly being TRBD2 (6 bases). CDR1 MNHEY and CDR2 SMNVEV come from the germline V gene (reference sequence). The CDR3 spans 18 residues. V was trimmed by 1 base and J by 5 bases, leaving 21 bases between them. DNA of the CDR3: TGTGCCAGCAGTTTATTATCAGTTGCGGGACCCCCCCACAATGAGCAGTTCTTC. As protein: CASSLLSVAGPPHNEQFF.

The CDR3 sequence: CASSLLSEQYF. The DNA for the CDR3 is TGTGCCAGCAGCTTACTCTCCGAGCAGTACTTC. The V gene is TRBV11-2, the J gene TRBJ2-7, with D hard to call. Trimming took off 2 bases at V and 6 bases at J, with 5 bases between the two ends. The CDR3 covers 11 residues. Germline V gene lookup returns CDR1 SGHAT and CDR2 FQNNGV.

The V and J genes are TRBV18 and TRBJ2-3; TRBD2 is a possible D gene (6 bases). V shed 4 bases and J shed 7 bases, with 9 bases lying between them. Looked up from germline, CDR1 is KGHSH and CDR2 is LQKENI. The CDR3 totals 12 residues. The CDR3 DNA follows: TGTGCCAGCTCACTAGCGGCCCATACGCAGTATTTT. Protein sequence: CASSLAAHTQYF.

This chain connects TRBV28 to TRBJ2-5, with unresolved D. CDR1 and CDR2 from the germline V gene are MDHEN and SYDVKM. Trimming stripped 3 bases from V and 3 bases from J, with 8 bases between. The CDR3 sequence is 13 residues long. CDR3: CASSFAAEETQYF. The CDR3 nucleotides read TGTGCCAGCAGTTTCGCGGCCGAAGAGACCCAGTACTTC.

The chain employs TRBV6-5 and TRBJ2-1; 8 nucleotides agree with TRBD2. V shed 8 bases and J 4 bases; nucleotides not matched to a gene: 10. Germline V gene lookup returns CDR1 MNHEY and CDR2 SVGAGI. This CDR3 contains 15 residues. The CDR3 nucleotides are TGTGCCAGCGTTTCGTTAGCGGGACGGTACAATGAGCAGTTCTTC. The encoded protein is CASVSLAGRYNEQFF.

The rearrangement uses TRBV11-2 and TRBJ2-1; perhaps TRBD2 as D (6 bases). Trimming removed 8 bases from V and 6 bases from J, with 17 bases in between. There are 14 residues in the CDR3. Germline V gives CDR1 SGHAT, CDR2 FQNNGV. The CDR3 nucleotides are TGTGCCAGCCAGCGGGCCCCGGCCGCCAATGAGCAGTTCTTC. Amino acid sequence: CASQRAPAANEQFF.

The CDR3 reads CASSPLTGTSGGTDTQYF. CDR3 nucleotide sequence: TGTGCCAGCAGCCCCCTGACCGGGACTAGCGGGGGCACAGATACGCAGTATTTT. The rearrangement links TRBV5-4 to TRBJ2-3; 13 bases line up with TRBD2. The CDR3 contains 18 residues. V shed 4 bases and J 1 base; nucleotides not matched to a gene: 9. From germline, CDR1 is SGHNT and CDR2 YYREEE (reference sequence).

CDR3 amino acids: CASSFQGSSGNPSNQPQHF. CDR3 nucleotide sequence: TGTGCCAGCAGTTTCCAGGGTTCCTCAGGTAACCCTAGCAATCAGCCCCAGCATTTT. The chain employs TRBV28 and TRBJ1-5, with D possibly being TRBD1 (5 bases). Germline V gene data show CDR1 as MDHEN and CDR2 as SYDVKM. CDR3 length: 19 residues. V lost 3 bases to trimming and J lost 0 bases, with 21 bases between them.

This chain joins TRBV19 and TRBJ2-3, with TRBD1 matching over 9 bases. V lost 8 bases and J lost 3; bases outside the gene matches: 3. The CDR3 sequence is 13 residues long. Germline V gene lookup returns CDR1 LNHDA and CDR2 SQIVND (reference sequence). The CDR3 coding sequence is TGTGCCAGTTCCGGGACAGGGACAGATACGCAGTATTTT. It translates to CASSGTGTDTQYF.

This rearrangement joins TRBV4-3 to TRBJ2-3, with TRBD2 identical over 7 bases. CDR3 size: 14 residues. From germline, CDR1 is LGHNA and CDR2 YSLEER. V shed 0 bases and J 5 bases; nucleotides not matched to a gene: 2. CDR3 protein: CASSQDSGGDTQYF. CDR3 in DNA: TGCGCCAGCAGCCAAGATTCGGGGGGAGATACGCAGTATTTT.